These 23 T cell receptor beta chains came from one sample sequenced in a study of identical twins. TCRdb re-derived calls from the 5' RACE reads in MiXCR, one entry per CDR3 protein. This table holds 700,000 or so distinct CDR3 sequences, 8% to 9% found once. These data were likewise used in another study, on yellow fever vaccine responses in identical twins.

Sequenced: PBMCs. These receptors were collected from a woman in her late teens or twenties in good health.

The chain recombines TRBV20-1 with TRBJ2-7, with 9 bases identical to TRBD2. The length of the CDR3 is 13 residues. Germline lookup yields CDR1 DFQATT and CDR2 SNEGSKA (reference sequence). The J segment lost 3 bases and the V segment lost 6 bases, leaving 6 bases of the junction unmatched. CDR3 DNA sequence: TGCAGTGCACCGACTAGCGGAGTCTACGAGCAGTACTTC. Its protein is CSAPTSGVYEQYF.

This clonotype was found a few times. CDR3 sequence: CASMRSVEQYF. The CDR3 DNA follows: TGTGCCAGCATGCGGTCTGTCGAGCAGTACTTC. The V gene is TRBV6-2 or TRBV6-3, the J gene TRBJ2-7; D remains unclear. V lost 7 bases and J 6 bases, leaving 10 bases between the germline ends. Germline V lookup: CDR1 MNHEY, CDR2 SVGEGT. This CDR3 comprises 11 residues.

This clonotype was observed a few times. The chain combines TRBV5-6 with TRBJ2-7; D unclear. Trimming shortened V by 4 bases and J by 3 bases, and 14 bases separated the two germline ends. CDR3 size: 14 residues. Germline V gene data show CDR1 as SGHDT and CDR2 as YYEEEE. The DNA for the CDR3 is TGTGCCAGCAGCGCCGTAGACTTCATCTACGAGCAGTACTTC. Residues: CASSAVDFIYEQYF. Complete variable domain (other parts from reference TRBV5-6 and TRBJ2-7): DAGVTQSPTHLIKTRGQQVTLRCSPKSGHDTVSWYQQALGQGPQFIFQYYEEEERQRGNFPDRFSGHQFPNYSSELNVNALLLGDSALYLCASSAVDFIYEQYFGPGTRLTVT.

This clonotype has just a few counts. V and J are TRBV19 and TRBJ2-1, with 11 bases matching TRBD2. The CDR3 has 15 amino acids. Germline V gene sequence: CDR1 LNHDA, CDR2 SQIVND (reference sequence). With 6 bases clipped from V and 9 bases from J, the junction kept 10 bases outside the gene matches. The CDR3: CASRVSGRALGEQFF. CDR3 nucleotide sequence: TGTGCCAGTAGGGTTAGCGGGAGGGCCTTAGGTGAGCAGTTCTTC.

This clonotype was picked up many times. This sequence joins TRBV29-1 and TRBJ2-3; 8 positions match TRBD1. With 4 bases clipped from V and 1 base from J, the junction kept 4 bases outside the gene matches. Germline V lookup: CDR1 SQVTM, CDR2 ANQGSEA. The CDR3 has 14 amino acids. The CDR3, as DNA: TGCAGCGTTGTTGGGGGACAGGGCACAGATACGCAGTATTTT. The encoded protein is CSVVGGQGTDTQYF.

This clonotype turned up a few times. V and J are TRBV27 and TRBJ2-5, with 7 bases identical to TRBD2. CDR3 length: 17 residues. Germline V gene data show CDR1 as MNHEY and CDR2 as SMNVEV (reference sequence). With 6 bases clipped from V and 3 bases from J, the junction kept 16 bases outside the gene matches. The CDR3 is CASSPTLAGEAEETQYF. The CDR3 nucleotides are TGTGCCAGCAGCCCGACCTTGGCGGGGGAAGCAGAAGAGACCCAGTACTTC.

The chain employs TRBV7-9 and TRBJ2-5, with TRBD2 matching 7 bases. This CDR3 is 16 amino acids long. The germline CDR1 and CDR2 sequences are SEHNR and FQNEAQ (reference sequence). V lost 0 bases to trimming and J lost 4 bases; unmatched junction nucleotides: 8. The CDR3: CASSLAIAGAGETQYF. The CDR3, as DNA: TGTGCCAGCAGCTTAGCGATTGCGGGAGCAGGAGAGACCCAGTACTTC.

This clonotype was seen once. The V gene is TRBV11-2, the J gene TRBJ2-5; D gene uncertain. CDR1 SGHAT and CDR2 FQNNGV come from the germline V gene. Trimming left V 0 bases short and J 10 bases short, with 21 bases between. This CDR3 contains 16 residues. This CDR3 is CASSLDLDRPHGGQYF. In nucleotides, the CDR3 is TGTGCCAGCAGCTTAGATCTGGATAGGCCTCATGGTGGCCAGTACTTC.

This clonotype turned up a few times. The V and J genes are TRBV12-3 or TRBV12-4 and TRBJ1-5, with TRBD1 as a possible D gene (6 bases). The CDR3 has 13 amino acids. V was cut by 5 bases and J by 7 bases, with 12 bases left in between. CDR3 coding DNA: TGTGCCAGCAGTGGCGGGGGCGGCCAGCCCCAGCATTTT. This gives the protein CASSGGGGQPQHF.

This rearrangement joins TRBV4-1 to TRBJ2-1; no definite D call. The germline CDR1 and CDR2 sequences are MGHRA and YSYEKL. CDR3 length: 17 residues. V was clipped by 1 base and J by 1 base, with 14 bases between them. The CDR3 loop is CASSQVAGWDSYNEQFF. CDR3 DNA: TGCGCCAGCAGCCAAGTCGCAGGCTGGGATTCCTACAATGAGCAGTTCTTC.

This clonotype was counted only a few times. CDR3 sequence (DNA): TGCGCCAGCAGCCAAGAACCAAACACCGGCGCAGGGTGGGACGAGCAGTACTTC. Translated: CASSQEPNTGAGWDEQYF. The rearrangement joins TRBV4-3 to TRBJ2-7; TRBD1 might be the D (5 bases). This CDR3 spans 18 amino acids. Between the trimmed V and J ends, which lost 0 bases and 5 bases, there was a span of 23 bases. Germline CDR1 and CDR2: LGHNA and YSLEER.

This clonotype turned up a few times. This rearrangement joins TRBV7-2 to TRBJ2-2; D is possibly TRBD1 (6 bases). The V gene's germline CDR1 is SGHTA and CDR2 FQGNSA. The CDR3 has 14 amino acids. Between the trimmed V and J ends, which lost 5 bases and 4 bases, there was a span of 11 bases. The CDR3 sequence is CASSPQGTTGELFF. CDR3 nucleotide sequence: TGTGCCAGCAGCCCACAGGGTACCACCGGGGAGCTGTTTTTT.

This clonotype was seen more than once but under ten times. The V call is TRBV7-2, the J call TRBJ2-5, with a tentative D call TRBD1 (6 bases). CDR1 SGHTA and CDR2 FQGNSA come from the germline V gene. The CDR3 consists of 15 residues. Trimming left V 0 bases short and J 4 bases short, with 12 bases between. This CDR3 is CASSLAGQGRETQYF. CDR3 bases: TGTGCCAGCAGCTTAGCGGGACAAGGACGAGAGACCCAGTACTTC.

The CDR3: CASSLDIGGSPHQPQHF. The CDR3 DNA follows: TGTGCCAGCAGTTTGGATATCGGGGGAAGTCCTCATCAGCCCCAGCATTTT. V and J are TRBV12-3 or TRBV12-4 and TRBJ1-5, with a possible D match to TRBD1 (5 bases). This CDR3 is built from 17 residues. The V end was cut by 3 bases, the J end by 5 bases, with 20 bases between.

Only a few counts were recorded for this clonotype. V gene TRBV20-1 combines with J gene TRBJ2-2; TRBD2 might be the D (5 bases). The CDR3 loop spans 15 amino acids. Per germline, CDR1 DFQATT and CDR2 SNEGSKA (reference sequence). V was pared by 0 bases and J by 4 bases, with 12 bases between. CDR3 coding DNA: TGCAGTGCTAGAGAAATTGAGGGATCCACCGGGGAGCTGTTTTTT. Encoded protein: CSAREIEGSTGELFF.

The sample holds many counts of this clonotype. The rearrangement joins TRBV2 to TRBJ2-2, with D possibly matching TRBD1 (6 bases). This CDR3 comprises 13 residues. The germline V gene has CDR1 SNHLY and CDR2 FYNNEI. V lost 7 bases to trimming and J lost 1 base, with 7 bases between them. The CDR3 DNA reads TGTGCCAGCAAACAGGGGAACACCGGGGAGCTGTTTTTT. Translated: CASKQGNTGELFF.

The sample holds a few counts of this clonotype. The chain combines TRBV5-1 with TRBJ1-1, with D maybe TRBD1 (5 bases). V was pared by 5 bases and J by 2 bases, with 13 bases between. Germline lookup yields CDR1 SGHRS and CDR2 YFSETQ. This CDR3 is built from 14 residues. This CDR3 is CASRPDRSNTEAFF. The CDR3, as DNA: TGCGCCAGCAGACCAGACAGATCTAACACTGAAGCTTTCTTT.

The J gene is TRBJ2-1, the V gene TRBV4-3, with a tentative D call TRBD2 (6 bases). CDR1 LGHNA and CDR2 YSLEER come from the germline V gene. Deletions cut 1 base from V and 16 bases from J, with 11 bases between. CDR3 length: 11 amino acids. The CDR3 loop reads CASSQGGVGFF. The CDR3 bases are TGCGCCAGCAGCCAAGGCGGGGTGGGCTTCTTC.

This chain connects TRBV7-6 to TRBJ1-1; possibly TRBD1 for D (6 bases). This CDR3 is built from 16 residues. CDR1 is SGHVS, CDR2 FNYEAQ, per germline. Trimming stripped 6 bases from V and 6 bases from J, with 23 bases between. The CDR3, as DNA: TGTGCCAGCAGTATTAGCGCTCCGGGGGCTATGGCTGAAGCTTTCTTT. Translation: CASSISAPGAMAEAFF.

The V and J genes are TRBV14 and TRBJ2-5; D possibly matches TRBD1 or TRBD2 (6 bases each). V lost 4 bases and J lost 3, with 15 bases in between. Germline CDR1 SGHDN, CDR2 FVKESK. This CDR3 is 15 amino acids long. CDR3 coding DNA: TGTGCCAGCAGCCGACGCAGGGGCGGGGAAGAGACCCAGTACTTC. As protein: CASSRRRGGEETQYF. Variable domain in full (rest from reference TRBV14 and TRBJ2-5): EAGVTQFPSHSVIEKGQTVTLRCDPISGHDNLYWYRRVMGKEIKFLLHFVKESKQDESGMPNNRFLAERTGGTYSTLKVQPAELEDSGVYFCASSRRRGGEETQYFGPGTRLLVL.

CDR3 DNA sequence: TGCAGCGTTGAACAAGCGGGAGCGTACGAGCAGTACTTC. Protein sequence: CSVEQAGAYEQYF. V usage is TRBV29-1 and J usage is TRBJ2-7; TRBD2 matches at 8 bases. The junction had 4 bases not matched to a gene; V was cut back by 2 bases and J by 4 bases. There are 13 residues in the CDR3. Per germline, CDR1 SQVTM and CDR2 ANQGSEA.

This chain joins TRBV5-1 and TRBJ2-5, with D possibly TRBD2 on 6 matching bases. Germline CDR1 SGHRS, CDR2 YFSETQ. V lost 3 bases and J lost 4, with 10 bases in between. The CDR3 has 13 residues. The CDR3 here is CASSSMGGETQYF. CDR3 nucleotide sequence: TGCGCCAGCAGCTCGATGGGAGGAGAGACCCAGTACTTC.

This clonotype was seen repeatedly, ten times or more. The chain recombines TRBV6-2 or TRBV6-3 with TRBJ2-1, with 11 bases that match TRBD2. The trim removed 8 bases at V and 7 bases at J, leaving 13 bases unmatched. The CDR3 totals 16 residues. Germline V gene sequence: CDR1 MNHEY, CDR2 SVGEGT. The CDR3 DNA reads TGTGCCAGCCAAACCTCTAGCGGGAGGAATGGAAATGAGCAGTTCTTC. This gives the protein CASQTSSGRNGNEQFF.